A single sample is the source of the 25 T cell receptor beta chains below, sequenced in a study of vaccination and CD4 T cells after COVID-19. Their target antigens are unknown. Oncomine TCR Beta short-read sequencing was applied to DNA from cultured CD4+ T cells. TCRdb re-called the PCR reads with MiXCR, one entry per CDR3 protein. This sample has approximately 26,000 distinct CDR3 sequences, with about 39% found just once. Treatment given: roughly ten-day PBMC culture with coronavirus spike peptide pools or control peptides (ViraFEST assay). The sequencing input was CD4+ T cells from blood, cultured in vitro. These receptor sequences come from a human donor who had recovered from COVID-19.

This chain connects TRBV10-3 to TRBJ1-6, with TRBD1 as a possible D gene (6 bases). Per the germline V gene, CDR1 is ENHRY and CDR2 is SYGVKD. There are 15 residues in the CDR3. Trimming shortened V by 0 bases and J by 10 bases, and 13 bases separated the two germline ends. In DNA, the CDR3 is TGTGCCATCAGTGAGTCGGGGCAGGGGAACTCACCCCTCCACTTT. This codes for CAISESGQGNSPLHF.

The chain carries TRBV11-3 and TRBJ2-2; D not certain. Trimming removed 0 bases at V and 5 bases at J, with 4 bases between. Germline CDR1 SGHNT, CDR2 YENEEA. This CDR3 comprises 13 residues. CDR3 nucleotide sequence: TGTGCCAGCAGCTTAGATGGGACCGGGGAGCTGTTTTTT. Translation gives CASSLDGTGELFF.

This clonotype was seen more than once but under ten times. This chain connects TRBV20-1 to TRBJ2-7, with 7 positions matching TRBD1. CDR1 is DFQATT and CDR2 is SNEGSKA in the germline V gene (reference sequence). The ends lost 0 bases at V and 7 bases at J; junction bases unmatched: 12. The CDR3 contains 15 residues. The CDR3 is CSARDQRRGQGEQYF. In DNA, the CDR3 is TGCAGTGCTAGAGATCAGAGAAGGGGGCAAGGGGAGCAGTACTTC.

The chain combines TRBV6-1 with TRBJ2-3; TRBD2 agrees at 10 bases. V dropped 3 bases and J dropped 5; count of bases not matched to a gene: 5. This CDR3 spans 15 amino acids. The germline V gene has CDR1 MNHNS and CDR2 SASEGT. The CDR3 loop is CASSDVAGGKDTQYF. DNA for the CDR3: TGTGCCAGCAGTGATGTAGCGGGAGGCAAAGATACGCAGTATTTT.

This clonotype appeared a few times. This rearrangement joins TRBV11-2 to TRBJ2-5; D could derive from TRBD1 or TRBD2 (5 bases each). The germline V gene has CDR1 SGHAT and CDR2 FQNNGV. The CDR3 length is 14 residues. V lost 2 bases to trimming and J lost 5 bases, with 12 bases between them. CDR3: CASSLPGRGETQYF. The CDR3 DNA reads as TGTGCCAGCAGCTTACCGGGGCGCGGGGAGACCCAGTACTTC.

The chain couples TRBV11-3 to TRBJ1-2; 9 nucleotides agree with TRBD1. The CDR3 runs 16 residues. Trimming took 5 bases from V and 0 from J; bases not matched to a gene: 7. From germline, CDR1 is SGHNT and CDR2 YENEEA. CDR3 protein: CASSPGQGRTNYGYTF. As DNA, the CDR3 is TGTGCCAGCAGCCCTGGACAGGGGCGAACTAACTATGGCTACACCTTC. Variable domain in full (rest from reference TRBV11-3 and TRBJ1-2): EAGVVQSPRYKIIEKKQPVAFWCNPISGHNTLYWYLQNLGQGPELLIRYENEEAVDDSQLPKDRFSAERLKGVDSTLKIQPAELGDSAVYLCASSPGQGRTNYGYTFGSGTRLTVV.

This clonotype was counted a few times. This chain joins TRBV20-1 and TRBJ1-2; 10 bases line up with TRBD1. Germline assignment: CDR1 DFQATT and CDR2 SNEGSKA (reference sequence). V trimming: 5 bases; J trimming: 2 bases; junction bases outside the gene matches: 5. CDR3 length: 14 residues. The CDR3 spells CSAQTGGANYGYTF. As DNA, the CDR3 is TGCAGTGCTCAGACAGGGGGCGCGAACTATGGCTACACCTTC.

This clonotype was counted only a few times. This chain joins TRBV24-1 and TRBJ1-2, with 7 bases aligning to TRBD1. Germline V gene sequence: CDR1 KGHDR, CDR2 SFDVKD. The V segment lost 9 bases and the J segment 6 bases; nucleotides outside the gene matches: 12. This CDR3 comprises 14 residues. The CDR3 sequence is CATGGDSLTHGYTF. Here the CDR3 DNA reads TGTGCCACCGGGGGGGACAGCTTAACTCATGGCTACACCTTC.

The chain combines TRBV11-2 with TRBJ2-6; unclear D gene. The CDR3 is made up of 17 amino acids. Germline values: CDR1 SGHAT, CDR2 FQNNGV. Trimming shortened V by 4 bases and J by 0 bases, and 13 bases separated the two germline ends. For the CDR3, the DNA is TGTGCCAGCAGCTCCCAGCGTGAGTTCTCTGGGGCCAACGTCCTGACTTTC. Protein sequence: CASSSQREFSGANVLTF.

The CDR3 reads CASSGWREGRPDYNEQFF. CDR3 nucleotides: TGTGCCAGCAGCGGATGGCGGGAGGGTCGCCCCGATTACAATGAGCAGTTCTTC. This chain connects TRBV9 to TRBJ2-1, with 9 bases aligning to TRBD2. The CDR3 runs 18 residues. Unmatched junction bases numbered 14, after V lost 3 bases and J lost 4 bases. Germline assignment: CDR1 SGDLS and CDR2 YYNGEE.

Comment on this clonotype: A much bigger clone sits one base away, suggesting this may be a read error. The chain carries TRBV20-1 and TRBJ1-6; a weak D match, TRBD1 (5 bases). The CDR3 consists of 12 residues. Germline-derived CDR1 and CDR2 are DFQATT and SNEGSKA (reference sequence). CDR3 loop: CSARRANSSLHF. In DNA, the CDR3 is TGCAGTGCTCGCAGGGCTAATTCATCCCTCCACTTT.

This clonotype was observed a handful of times. The chain couples TRBV27 to TRBJ1-2; D not certain. CDR3 length: 12 amino acids. The germline gives CDR1 MNHEY, CDR2 SMNVEV (reference sequence). The V gene lost 4 bases and the J gene lost 6 bases, with 9 bases spanning the gap. This CDR3 reads CASSSSTDGYTF. The DNA of the CDR3 is TGTGCCAGCAGTTCGAGCACTGATGGCTACACCTTC.

The V and J genes are TRBV6-2 or TRBV6-3 and TRBJ2-4, with 7 nucleotides matching TRBD1. The CDR3 runs to 13 residues. Per the germline V gene, CDR1 is MNHEY and CDR2 is SVGEGT. Trimming at V came to 6 bases and at J to 6 bases, leaving 5 bases not matched to a gene. CDR3 amino acids: CASSPGQLNIQYF. The CDR3 nucleotides are TGTGCCAGCAGCCCGGGACAGCTAAACATTCAGTACTTC.

The chain is built from TRBV29-1 and TRBJ2-3, with TRBD2 identical over 9 bases. Trimming cost V 8 bases and J 14 bases; bases outside gene matches: 17. Germline V CDR1 and CDR2: SQVTM, ANQGSEA. The CDR3 consists of 13 residues. The CDR3 bases are TGCAGCATAGCGGGGGAGACCACAGAGAGGGGGTATTTT. Amino acid sequence: CSIAGETTERGYF.

This clonotype appeared a single time. Because the CDR3's place on the DNA is in doubt, the DNA is left out and the CDR3 is given as listed by TCRdb. The chain links TRBV7-5 to TRBJ2-6; the DNA was not used to check the table's D call, TRBD1. TRBV7-5 is described as a pseudogene. The CDR3 adds up to 20 amino acids, both ends counted. This CDR3 is CISVPEALDSDISGANVLTF.

This clonotype has just one count. J is TRBJ1-4 and V is TRBV6-2 or TRBV6-3; 9 bases are shared with TRBD1. Germline V gives CDR1 MNHEY, CDR2 SVGEGT. The trim removed 6 bases at V and 5 bases at J, leaving 10 bases unmatched. The CDR3 length is 16 residues. CDR3 nucleotides: TGTGCCAGCAGACCTCCCCCGGGGACAGGGAATGAAAAACTGTTTTTT. This gives the protein CASRPPPGTGNEKLFF.

This clonotype has a handful of counts. The rearrangement links TRBV11-2 to TRBJ2-7; 9 positions agree with TRBD1. CDR1 and CDR2 (germline): SGHAT, FQNNGV. V lost 6 bases, J lost 3 bases, and 3 bases stayed unmatched. This CDR3 region has 13 residues. The CDR3 reads CASRQTGGYEQYF. The CDR3 nucleotides are TGTGCCAGCAGGCAGACAGGGGGCTACGAGCAGTACTTC. Supplemented by reference TRBV11-2 and TRBJ2-7, the full variable domain reads EAGVAQSPRYKIIEKRQSVAFWCNPISGHATLYWYQQILGQGPKLLIQFQNNGVVDDSQLPKDRFSAERLKGVDSTLKIQPAKLEDSAVYLCASRQTGGYEQYFGPGTRLTVT.

Only a few counts were recorded for this clonotype. V and J are TRBV7-8 and TRBJ1-2; perhaps TRBD1 as D (6 bases). Germline-derived CDR1 and CDR2 are SGHVS and FQNEAQ. The CDR3 runs 15 residues. The germline V and J ends were trimmed by 0 bases and 2 bases, with 10 bases remaining between them. For the CDR3, the DNA is TGTGCCAGCAGCTTAGCGGGGCAGGGGAACTATGGCTACACCTTC. Its translation is CASSLAGQGNYGYTF. Together with reference TRBV7-8 and TRBJ1-2, the CDR3 gives the full variable domain: GAGVSQSPRYKVAKRGQDVALRCDPISGHVSLFWYQQALGQGPEFLTYFQNEAQLDKSGLPSDRFFAERPEGSVSTLKIQRTQQEDSAVYLCASSLAGQGNYGYTFGSGTRLTVV.

This clonotype was seen only a few times. The chain is built from TRBV28 and TRBJ1-2; a possible D gene is TRBD1 (5 bases). The CDR3 contains 14 residues. Trimming left V 3 bases short and J 2 bases short, with 10 bases between. The germline CDR1 and CDR2 sequences are MDHEN and SYDVKM. This chain's CDR3 is CASSLGGGNYGYTF. DNA for the CDR3: TGTGCCAGCAGTTTGGGGGGAGGGAACTATGGCTACACCTTC.

The chain has TRBV20-1 and TRBJ2-5, with D perhaps assigned TRBD1 or TRBD2 (6 bases each). Germline CDR1 is DFQATT and CDR2 is SNEGSKA (reference sequence). The CDR3 length is 15 residues. V was shortened by 0 bases and J by 5 bases, with 16 bases between the two germline ends. CDR3 region: CSARDPTGAGETQYF. CDR3 sequence (DNA): TGCAGTGCTAGAGATCCCACGGGGGCCGGGGAGACCCAGTACTTC.

This sequence joins TRBV7-2 and TRBJ2-5, with 12 bases lining up with TRBD1. The CDR3 contains 16 residues. Losses at the gene ends were 3 bases for V and 4 bases for J; bases not matched to a gene: 6. CDR1 and CDR2 (germline): SGHTA, FQGNSA. CDR3 loop: CASSLAGTGGLETQYF. The DNA for the CDR3 is TGTGCCAGCAGCTTGGCCGGGACAGGGGGCCTAGAGACCCAGTACTTC.

This clonotype was detected only once. The chain carries TRBV5-1 and TRBJ2-5; D is possibly TRBD1 (5 bases). V lost 2 bases and J 5 bases, leaving 19 bases between the germline ends. The V gene's germline CDR1 is SGHRS and CDR2 YFSETQ. The CDR3 has 16 amino acids. CDR3 residues: CASSFFWTPLGETQYF. The DNA for the CDR3 is TGCGCCAGCAGCTTTTTCTGGACACCCCTAGGGGAGACCCAGTACTTC.

This clonotype was seen only a few times. V is TRBV18 and J is TRBJ2-7, with D perhaps being TRBD1 or TRBD2 (5 bases each). CDR3 length equals 13 residues. Germline CDR1 and CDR2: KGHSH and LQKENI. V lost 5 bases, J lost 7 bases, and 15 bases lay in between. The CDR3 region has the DNA TGTGCCAGCTCAGGTGGGGGTGTGGTTGAGCAGTACTTC. Translation gives CASSGGGVVEQYF.

The chain has TRBV25-1 and TRBJ1-1, with D maybe TRBD1 (5 bases). Germline V CDR1 and CDR2: MGHDK, SYGVNS. This CDR3 has 15 residues. V was cut by 6 bases and J by 1 base, with 15 bases left in between. The CDR3 coding sequence is TGTGCCAGCAGCCCTGACAGATTTGGGAACACTGAAGCTTTCTTT. Translating gives CASSPDRFGNTEAFF.

Here the CDR3 reads CATPYTLGQGRENIQYF. The CDR3 coding sequence is TGTGCCACCCCGTACACTTTGGGACAGGGGCGGGAAAACATTCAGTACTTC. V gene TRBV24-1 combines with J gene TRBJ2-4; 10 bases match TRBD1. V lost 9 bases, J lost 5 bases, and 15 bases stayed unmatched. The germline V gene encodes CDR1 KGHDR and CDR2 SFDVKD. CDR3 length: 17 residues.